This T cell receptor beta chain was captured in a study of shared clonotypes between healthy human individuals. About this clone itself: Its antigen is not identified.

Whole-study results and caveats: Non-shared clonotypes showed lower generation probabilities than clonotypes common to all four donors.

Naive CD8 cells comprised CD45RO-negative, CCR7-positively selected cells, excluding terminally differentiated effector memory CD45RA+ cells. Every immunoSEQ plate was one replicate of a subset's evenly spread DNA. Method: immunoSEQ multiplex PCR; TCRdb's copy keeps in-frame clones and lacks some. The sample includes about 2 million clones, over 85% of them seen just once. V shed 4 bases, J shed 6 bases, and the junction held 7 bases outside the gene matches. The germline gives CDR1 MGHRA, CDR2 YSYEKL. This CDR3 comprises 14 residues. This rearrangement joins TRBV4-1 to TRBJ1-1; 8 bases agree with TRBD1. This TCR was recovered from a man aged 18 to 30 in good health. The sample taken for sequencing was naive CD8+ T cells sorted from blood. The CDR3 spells CASSLGQEQAEAFF. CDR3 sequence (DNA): TGCGCCAGCAGCCTGGGACAGGAGCAGGCTGAAGCTTTCTTT.